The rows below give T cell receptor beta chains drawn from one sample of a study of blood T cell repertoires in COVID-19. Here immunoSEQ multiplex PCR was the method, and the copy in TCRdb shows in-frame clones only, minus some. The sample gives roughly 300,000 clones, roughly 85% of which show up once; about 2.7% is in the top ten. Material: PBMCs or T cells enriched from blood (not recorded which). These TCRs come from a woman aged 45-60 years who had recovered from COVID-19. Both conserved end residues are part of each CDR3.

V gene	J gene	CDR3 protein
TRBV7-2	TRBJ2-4	CASSQRLAGLRGDIQYF
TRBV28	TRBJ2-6	CASSLSTWTPDSGANVLTF
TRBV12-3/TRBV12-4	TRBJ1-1	CASSLISGTEAFF
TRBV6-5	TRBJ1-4	CASSYSKGVSGKLFF
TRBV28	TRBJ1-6	CASSLRTGRNSPLHF
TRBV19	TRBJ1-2	CASSITDRYMGYTF
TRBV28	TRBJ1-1	CASSLTGIMNTEAFF
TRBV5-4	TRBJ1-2	CASSLVTGVVQGYTF
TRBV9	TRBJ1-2	CASSVPRIGTSDGYTF
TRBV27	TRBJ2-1	CASSPLAGGRNEQFF
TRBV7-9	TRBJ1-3	CASSLVTRRNTIYF
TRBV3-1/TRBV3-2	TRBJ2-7	CASSQENMRVPGSRRGRREQYF
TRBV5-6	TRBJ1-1	CASSLVRNPEAFF
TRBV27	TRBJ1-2	CASSLASGGSGYTF
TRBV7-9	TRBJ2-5	CASSIQGQETQYF
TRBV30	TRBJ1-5	CAWGQGQSNQPQHF
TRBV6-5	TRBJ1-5	CASSYSIGSQPQHF
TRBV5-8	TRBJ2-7	CASTPGQGFYEQYF
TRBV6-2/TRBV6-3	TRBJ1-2	CASSYLPGRGYTF
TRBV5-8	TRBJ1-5	CASSKQRNQPQHF
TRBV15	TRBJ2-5	CATSRELGTRQETQYF
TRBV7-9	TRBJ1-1	CASSLLLGAGSGAFF
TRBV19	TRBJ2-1	CASSRGFPNEQFF
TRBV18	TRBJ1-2	CASSPGTGGSNYGYTF
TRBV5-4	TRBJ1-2	CASSLRGTEWGYTF
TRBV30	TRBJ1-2	CAWGRQGGYTF
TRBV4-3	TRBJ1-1	CATLENAEAFF
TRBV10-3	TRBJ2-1	CAILSGSSYNEQFF
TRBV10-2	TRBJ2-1	CASSERNSPSEQFF
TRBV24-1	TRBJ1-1	CATSDRGGTEAFF
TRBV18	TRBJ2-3	CASSPSGITDTQYF
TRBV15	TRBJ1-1	CATRRVNTEAFF
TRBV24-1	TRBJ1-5	CATSSSRGVTQPQHF
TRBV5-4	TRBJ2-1	CASSSSQGNEQFF
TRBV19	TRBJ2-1	CASSISRDVQFF
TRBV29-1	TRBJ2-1	CSVVRTSGEQFF
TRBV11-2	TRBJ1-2	CASSTRGNPNYGYTF
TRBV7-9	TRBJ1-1	CASSLEGFTEAFF
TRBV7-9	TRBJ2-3	CASSLRDTQYF
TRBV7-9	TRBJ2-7	CASRPGLATSYEQYF
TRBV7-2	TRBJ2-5	CASSLGTGQQETQYF
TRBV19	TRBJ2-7	CASSAPGQGYEQYF
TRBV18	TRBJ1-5	CASSPGGDQPQHF
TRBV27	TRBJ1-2	CASSLIPQYGYTF
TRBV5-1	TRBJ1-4	CASSLGHGNEKLFF
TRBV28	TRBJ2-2	CATQKTGTGELFF
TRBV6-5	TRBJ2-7	CASSYNRGYEQYF
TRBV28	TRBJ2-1	CASSYTGTGLNEQFF
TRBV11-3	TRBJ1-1	CASSSGQYTEAFF
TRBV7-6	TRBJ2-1	CASSPLERDYNEQFF
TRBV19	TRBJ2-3	CASSPSFGGAKTDTQYF
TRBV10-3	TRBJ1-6	CAITRDRGIPLHF
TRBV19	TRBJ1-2	CASSIDGRGLGNYGYTF
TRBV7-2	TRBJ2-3	CASSLASGAPDTQYF
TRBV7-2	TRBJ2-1	CASSPVVGGSGEQFF
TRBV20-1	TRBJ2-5	CSASLSPETQYF
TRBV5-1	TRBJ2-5	CASSLVAGAVKETQYF
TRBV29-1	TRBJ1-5	CSVGTRNQPQHF
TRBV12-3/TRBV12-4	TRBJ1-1	CASRHRGRPEAFF